Below, one T cell receptor beta chain is given with its context. Its specificity is not known. This sample is drawn from a study of neurological immune-mediated disorders. General study results and limits: When grouped phylogenetically, the repertoires of 18 of the 34 multiple sclerosis patients fell together in one related-CDR3 cluster, which is a possible signature. Association of the multiple sclerosis repertoire cluster with clinical or MRI features was not observed for any feature.

The T cells used for sorted libraries numbered 750,000 to 1,000,000, either CD4+ or CD8+. 5'RACE employing 10-nucleotide random UMIs yielded the cDNA. MiXCR was run by TCRdb on the 5' RACE reads, yielding one entry per CDR3 protein. The sample lists tens of thousands of distinct CDR3 sequences; 4% were seen once. CDR1 DFQATT and CDR2 SNEGSKA come from the germline V gene (reference sequence). The CDR3 length is 17 residues. Trimming at V came to 2 bases and at J to 2 bases, leaving 12 bases not matched to a gene. The receptor was isolated from a woman between 35 and 50 years old with multiple sclerosis. The rearrangement joins TRBV20-1 to TRBJ1-2, with 9 bases matching TRBD1. Sequenced: CD4+ T cells from blood. The CDR3 sequence is CSARSKLRDRENYGYTF. CDR3 nucleotide sequence: TGCAGTGCTAGAAGTAAACTTCGGGACAGGGAGAACTATGGCTACACCTTC.